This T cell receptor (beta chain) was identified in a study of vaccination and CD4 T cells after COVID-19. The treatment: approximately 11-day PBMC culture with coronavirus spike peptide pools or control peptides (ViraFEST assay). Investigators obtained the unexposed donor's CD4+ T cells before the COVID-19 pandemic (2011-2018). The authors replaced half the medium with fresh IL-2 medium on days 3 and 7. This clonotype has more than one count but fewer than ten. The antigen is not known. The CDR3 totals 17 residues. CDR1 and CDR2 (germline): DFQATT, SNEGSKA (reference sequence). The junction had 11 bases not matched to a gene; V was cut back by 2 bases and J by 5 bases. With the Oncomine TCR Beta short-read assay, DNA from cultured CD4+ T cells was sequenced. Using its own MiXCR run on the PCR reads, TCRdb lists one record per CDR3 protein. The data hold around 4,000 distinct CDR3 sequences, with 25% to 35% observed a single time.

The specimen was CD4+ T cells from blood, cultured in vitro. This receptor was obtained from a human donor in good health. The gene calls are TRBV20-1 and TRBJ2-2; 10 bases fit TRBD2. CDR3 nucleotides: TGCAGTGCTAGATTAATCTCAGCGGGGGGGCTAACCGGGGAGCTGTTTTTT. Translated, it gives CSARLISAGGLTGELFF.